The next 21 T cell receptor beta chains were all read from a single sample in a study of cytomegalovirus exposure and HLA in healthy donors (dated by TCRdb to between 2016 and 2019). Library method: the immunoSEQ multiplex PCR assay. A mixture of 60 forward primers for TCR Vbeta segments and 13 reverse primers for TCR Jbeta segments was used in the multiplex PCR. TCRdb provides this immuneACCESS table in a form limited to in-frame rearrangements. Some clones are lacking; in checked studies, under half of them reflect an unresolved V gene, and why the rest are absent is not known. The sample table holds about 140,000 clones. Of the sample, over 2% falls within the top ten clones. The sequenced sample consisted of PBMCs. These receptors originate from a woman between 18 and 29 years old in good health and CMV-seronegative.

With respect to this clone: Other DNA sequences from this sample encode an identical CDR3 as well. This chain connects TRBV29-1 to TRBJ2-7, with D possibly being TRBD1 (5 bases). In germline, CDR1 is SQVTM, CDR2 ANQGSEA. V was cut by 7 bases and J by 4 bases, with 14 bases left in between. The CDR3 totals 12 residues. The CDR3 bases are TGCAGCGCCGGGCAGGGTCAATACGAGCAGTACTTC. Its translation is CSAGQGQYEQYF.

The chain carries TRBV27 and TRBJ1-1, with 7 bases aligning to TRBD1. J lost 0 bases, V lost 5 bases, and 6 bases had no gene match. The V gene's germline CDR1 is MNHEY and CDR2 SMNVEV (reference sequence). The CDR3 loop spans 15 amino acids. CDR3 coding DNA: TGTGCCAGCAGTGAAACCGGGACAGTGAACACTGAAGCTTTCTTT. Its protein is CASSETGTVNTEAFF.

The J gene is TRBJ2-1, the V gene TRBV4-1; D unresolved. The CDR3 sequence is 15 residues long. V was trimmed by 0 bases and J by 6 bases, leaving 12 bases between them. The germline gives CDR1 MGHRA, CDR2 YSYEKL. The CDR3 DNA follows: TGCGCCAGCAGCCAAGACTACAGTGGGCGCAATGAGCAGTTCTTC. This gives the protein CASSQDYSGRNEQFF.

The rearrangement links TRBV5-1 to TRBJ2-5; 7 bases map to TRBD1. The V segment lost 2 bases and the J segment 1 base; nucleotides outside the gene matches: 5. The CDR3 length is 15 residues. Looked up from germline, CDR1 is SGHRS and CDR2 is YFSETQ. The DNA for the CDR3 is TGCGCCAGCAGCTTCGAAACAGGGGCCCAAGAGACCCAGTACTTC. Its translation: CASSFETGAQETQYF.

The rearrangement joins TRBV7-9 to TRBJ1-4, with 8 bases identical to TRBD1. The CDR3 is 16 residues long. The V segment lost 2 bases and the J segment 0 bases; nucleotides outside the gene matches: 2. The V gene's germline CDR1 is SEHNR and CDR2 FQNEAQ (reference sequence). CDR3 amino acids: CASSLTGQATNEKLFF. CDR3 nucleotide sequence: TGTGCCAGCAGCTTAACGGGACAGGCAACTAATGAAAAACTGTTTTTT.

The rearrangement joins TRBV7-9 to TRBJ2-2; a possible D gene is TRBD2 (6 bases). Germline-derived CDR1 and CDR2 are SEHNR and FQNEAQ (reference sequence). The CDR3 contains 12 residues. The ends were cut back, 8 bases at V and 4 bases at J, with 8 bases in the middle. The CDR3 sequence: CASPAGTGELFF. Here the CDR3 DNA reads TGTGCCAGCCCAGCGGGCACCGGGGAGCTGTTTTTT. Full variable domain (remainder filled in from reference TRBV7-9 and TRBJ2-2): DTGVSQNPRHKITKRGQNVTFRCDPISEHNRLYWYRQTLGQGPEFLTYFQNEAQLEKSRLLSDRFSAERPKGSFSTLEIQRTEQGDSAMYLCASPAGTGELFFGEGSRLTVL.

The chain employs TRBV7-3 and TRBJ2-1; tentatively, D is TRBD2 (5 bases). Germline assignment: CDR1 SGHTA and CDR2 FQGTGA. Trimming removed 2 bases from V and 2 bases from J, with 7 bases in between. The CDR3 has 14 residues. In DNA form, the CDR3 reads TGTGCCAGCAGCTTATCTAGCACCTACAATGAGCAGTTCTTC. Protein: CASSLSSTYNEQFF.

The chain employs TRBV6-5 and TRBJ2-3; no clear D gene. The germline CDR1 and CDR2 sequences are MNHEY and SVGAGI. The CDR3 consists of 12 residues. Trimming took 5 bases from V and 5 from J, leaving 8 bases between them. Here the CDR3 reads CASSPYGDTQYF. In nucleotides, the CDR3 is TGTGCCAGCAGTCCCTATGGAGATACGCAGTATTTT.

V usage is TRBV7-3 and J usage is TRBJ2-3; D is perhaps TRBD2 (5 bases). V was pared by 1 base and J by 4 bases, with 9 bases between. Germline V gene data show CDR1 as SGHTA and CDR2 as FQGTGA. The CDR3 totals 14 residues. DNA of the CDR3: TGTGCCAGCAGCTTAATGGCGGGTTCAGATACGCAGTATTTT. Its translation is CASSLMAGSDTQYF.

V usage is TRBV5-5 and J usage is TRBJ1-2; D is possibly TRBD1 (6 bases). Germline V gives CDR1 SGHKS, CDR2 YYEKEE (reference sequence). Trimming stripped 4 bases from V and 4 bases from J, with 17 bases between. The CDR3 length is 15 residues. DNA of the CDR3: TGTGCCAGCAGCGGAACCGGGACATATGTCTATGGCTACACCTTC. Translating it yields CASSGTGTYVYGYTF.

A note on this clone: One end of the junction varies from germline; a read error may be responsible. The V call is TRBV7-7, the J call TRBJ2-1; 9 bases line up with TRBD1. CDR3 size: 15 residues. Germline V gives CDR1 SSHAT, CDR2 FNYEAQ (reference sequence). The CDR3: CASSPDRGSYNEQFF. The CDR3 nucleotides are TGTGCTAGCAGCCCCGACAGGGGGTCCTACAATGAGCAGTTCTTC.

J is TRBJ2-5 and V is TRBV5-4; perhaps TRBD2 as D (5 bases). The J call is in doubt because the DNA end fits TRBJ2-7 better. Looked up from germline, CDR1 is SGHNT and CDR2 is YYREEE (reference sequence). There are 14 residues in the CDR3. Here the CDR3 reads CAGGRHTDTYEQYF. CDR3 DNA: TGTGCCGGCGGGCGCCATACGGATACCTACGAGCAGTACTTC.

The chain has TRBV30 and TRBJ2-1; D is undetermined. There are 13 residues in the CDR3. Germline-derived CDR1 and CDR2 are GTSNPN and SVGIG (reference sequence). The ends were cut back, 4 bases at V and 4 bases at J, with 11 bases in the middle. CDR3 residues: CAWNGGAYNEQFF. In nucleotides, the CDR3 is TGTGCCTGGAATGGCGGCGCTTACAATGAGCAGTTCTTC.

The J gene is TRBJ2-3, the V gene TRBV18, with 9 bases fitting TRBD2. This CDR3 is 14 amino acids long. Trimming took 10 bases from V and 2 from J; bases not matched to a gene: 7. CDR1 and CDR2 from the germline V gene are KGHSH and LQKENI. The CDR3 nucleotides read TGTGCCACCGGTAGCGGGAGTGACACAGATACGCAGTATTTT. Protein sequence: CATGSGSDTDTQYF.

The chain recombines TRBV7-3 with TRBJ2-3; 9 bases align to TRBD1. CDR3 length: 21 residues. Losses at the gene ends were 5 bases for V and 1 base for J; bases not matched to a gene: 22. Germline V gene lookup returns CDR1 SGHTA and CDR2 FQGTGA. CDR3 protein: CASSPARQGGELTVGTDTQYF. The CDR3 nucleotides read TGTGCCAGCAGCCCAGCCCGACAGGGGGGGGAACTTACAGTGGGCACAGATACGCAGTATTTT.

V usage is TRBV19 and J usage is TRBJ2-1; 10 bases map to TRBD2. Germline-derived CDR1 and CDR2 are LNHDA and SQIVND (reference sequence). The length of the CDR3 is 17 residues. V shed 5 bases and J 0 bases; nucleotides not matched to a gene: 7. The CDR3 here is CASSSITSGNSYNEQFF. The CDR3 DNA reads TGTGCCAGTAGTTCGATAACTAGCGGGAACTCCTACAATGAGCAGTTCTTC.

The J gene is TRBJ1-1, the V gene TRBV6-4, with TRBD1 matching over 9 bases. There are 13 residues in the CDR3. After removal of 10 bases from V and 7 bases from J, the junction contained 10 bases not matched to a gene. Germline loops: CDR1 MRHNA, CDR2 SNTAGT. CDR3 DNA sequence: TGTGCCAACCTACAGGGGGCGTATTATGAAGCTTTCTTT. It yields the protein CANLQGAYYEAFF.

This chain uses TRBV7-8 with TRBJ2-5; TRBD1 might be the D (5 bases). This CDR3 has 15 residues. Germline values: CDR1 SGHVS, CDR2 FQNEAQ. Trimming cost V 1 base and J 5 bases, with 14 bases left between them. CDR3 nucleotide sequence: TGTGCCAGCAGCTTAGGGGCCAGTAAGGGGGAGACCCAGTACTTC. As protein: CASSLGASKGETQYF.

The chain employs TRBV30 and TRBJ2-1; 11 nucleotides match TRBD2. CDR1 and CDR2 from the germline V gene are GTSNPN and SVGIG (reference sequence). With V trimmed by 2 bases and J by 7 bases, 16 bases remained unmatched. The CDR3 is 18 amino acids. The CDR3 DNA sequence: TGTGCCTGGAGTCCTTCCCGAACTAGCGGGAGTTACGGGAATGAGCAGTTCTTC. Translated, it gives CAWSPSRTSGSYGNEQFF.

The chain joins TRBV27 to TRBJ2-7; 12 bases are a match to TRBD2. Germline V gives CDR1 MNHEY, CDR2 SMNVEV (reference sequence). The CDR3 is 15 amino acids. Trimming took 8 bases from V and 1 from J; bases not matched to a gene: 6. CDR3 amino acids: CASGRGLAGSYEQYF. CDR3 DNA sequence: TGTGCCAGCGGACGCGGACTAGCGGGGTCCTACGAGCAGTACTTC.

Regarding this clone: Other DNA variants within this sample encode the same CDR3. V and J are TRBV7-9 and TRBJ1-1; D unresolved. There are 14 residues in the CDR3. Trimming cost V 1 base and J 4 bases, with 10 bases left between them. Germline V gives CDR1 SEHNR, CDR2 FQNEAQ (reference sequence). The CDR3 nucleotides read TGTGCCAGCAGCTTAGACGGGAGTAGCACTGAAGCTTTCTTT. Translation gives CASSLDGSSTEAFF.